A selection of T cell receptor beta chains follows, all from one sample in a study of shared clonotypes between healthy human individuals. Clones were sequenced by immunoSEQ multiplex PCR, and TCRdb holds only the in-frame ones, with some missing. The sample has about a million clones, about three quarters seen once. Input material: memory CD4+ T cells sorted from blood. These receptors all stem from a man aged 18 to 29 in good health. Each CDR3 is given with its conserved first and last residue. The D gene is left open where the match is weak. Not all rows give a size; the values are once, few, many and, for expanded clones, a class.

cdr3_nt cdr3_aa j_call d_call v_call clone_size
TGCGCCAGCAGCCAAAAAAAGGGACGAGGAGAGACCCAGTACTTC CASSQKKGRGETQYF TRBJ2-5 . TRBV4-3 many
TGTGCCAGCAGCTGGACAGGGGCAGATACGCAGTATTTT CASSWTGADTQYF TRBJ2-3 TRBD1 TRBV11-1 .
TGTGCCAGCAGCTGGACAGGGGGCGGTAAGGGCTACACCTTC CASSWTGGGKGYTF TRBJ1-2 TRBD1 TRBV7-9 .
TGTGCCAGCAGCTCCCGGGGACAGGGGAGTGGGGAGCAGTACTTC CASSSRGQGSGEQYF TRBJ2-7 TRBD1 TRBV7-9 .
TGTGCCAGCACTTCAACTGGAGGTACGCAGTATTTT CASTSTGGTQYF TRBJ2-3 . TRBV6-5 .
TGTGCCAGCAGTGAGGCCCCGTCGGACATTCAGTACTTC CASSEAPSDIQYF TRBJ2-4 . TRBV6-5 .
TGTGCCAGCAGCCCAAAAGGGCAGCGGGGGGGCTTATCAGATACGCAGTATTTT CASSPKGQRGGLSDTQYF TRBJ2-3 TRBD2 TRBV5-4 .
TGTGCCAGCAGCTTGCTCGGCAGCACTGAAGCTTTCTTT CASSLLGSTEAFF TRBJ1-1 . TRBV5-6 .
TGTGCCTGGGGGACCGGGAGTGGGGCAGATACGCAGTATTTT CAWGTGSGADTQYF TRBJ2-3 . TRBV30 .
TGTGCCAGCAGCCCGACCTACAGGGGTGGGTCTGAAGCTTTCTTT CASSPTYRGGSEAFF TRBJ1-1 TRBD1 TRBV7-8 .
TGTGCCAGCAGCTTGGCCGCGGACAGTGATAATTCACCCCTCCACTTT CASSLAADSDNSPLHF TRBJ1-6 . TRBV5-4 .
TGCGCCAGCAGCTTGGCCGGTGGCAGGAACTCTGGAAACACCATATATTTT CASSLAGGRNSGNTIYF TRBJ1-3 . TRBV5-1 .
TGTGCCAGCAGCTTGCTTCGGGACACTGAAGCTTTCTTT CASSLLRDTEAFF TRBJ1-1 . TRBV5-6 .
TGTGCCAGCAGTTTATTGATGGGGCCCCCGGTCTTC CASSLLMGPPVF TRBJ2-7 . TRBV28 few
TGTGCCAGCAGCCATATCCCCATGGACTATGGCTACACCTTC CASSHIPMDYGYTF TRBJ1-2 . TRBV11-2 .
TGTGCCATCAGTGCCGGAGCGGGACTAGCGGGAGCCTACGAGCAGTACTTC CAISAGAGLAGAYEQYF TRBJ2-7 TRBD2 TRBV10-3 .
TGTGCCAGCAGGACTAGCGTGAACACCGGGGAGCTGTTTTTT CASRTSVNTGELFF TRBJ2-2 TRBD2 TRBV6-6 .
TGCGCCAGCAGTCAATTTTATTGGTTCGTCCGGGGACAAGATTACACCGGGGAGCTGTTTTTT CASSQFYWFVRGQDYTGELFF TRBJ2-2 . TRBV23-1 .
TGTGCCAGCAGCCCATTAATAGCTGGCAATGAGCAGTTCTTC CASSPLIAGNEQFF TRBJ2-1 . TRBV7-2 .
TGTGCCAGCAGCCAAGATAGCGGGGCTCGGGAGCTGTTTTTT CASSQDSGARELFF TRBJ2-2 TRBD2 TRBV14 .
TGTGCCAGCAGTTTAACGGGCGAGCAGTACTTC CASSLTGEQYF TRBJ2-7 . TRBV28 .
TGTGCCAGCAGTGAAAGGGAGAATTCACCCCTCCACTTT CASSERENSPLHF TRBJ1-6 . TRBV2 many
TGTGCCAGCAGACGGACAGGGAATGGCTACACCTTC CASRRTGNGYTF TRBJ1-2 TRBD1 TRBV7-2 .
TGTGCCAGCTCACCCGGATTGAGGGTCCACGAGCAGTACTTC CASSPGLRVHEQYF TRBJ2-7 . TRBV18 once
TGTGCCATCGCGACTAGCGCAACCTACGAGCAGTACTTC CAIATSATYEQYF TRBJ2-7 TRBD2 TRBV7-2 .
TGTGCCAGCAGCTTAGTTGACCAGGGGAGGGGGCAGTTCTTC CASSLVDQGRGQFF TRBJ2-1 . TRBV7-9 .
TGTGCCACCGCGGGACTGGTCTCCTACAATGAGCAGTTCTTC CATAGLVSYNEQFF TRBJ2-1 . TRBV2 .
TGTGCCAGCAGCATGGCTAACCGGGACAGGGAGAGCGGCTACACCTTC CASSMANRDRESGYTF TRBJ1-2 TRBD1 TRBV5-4 .
TGTGCCAGCAGCTTAAGACAGGGGGTCCACGAGCAGTACTTC CASSLRQGVHEQYF TRBJ2-7 TRBD1 TRBV13 .
TGTGCCAGCAGCTACGACAGGGAAGCTTTCTTT CASSYDREAFF TRBJ1-1 . TRBV7-2 few
TGTGCCAGCAGCTTTGGTCCCGGGACCAACAATGAGCAGTTCTTC CASSFGPGTNNEQFF TRBJ2-1 . TRBV11-2 .
TGTGCCAGCAGCTTAGCCGAGCCCTACAATGAGCAGTTCTTC CASSLAEPYNEQFF TRBJ2-1 . TRBV7-2 .
TGTGCCTGGAGTGACATGAACACTGAAGCTTTCTTT CAWSDMNTEAFF TRBJ1-1 . TRBV30 .
TGTGCCAGCAGCACCCGGCAGGGAACTAATGAAAAACTGTTTTTT CASSTRQGTNEKLFF TRBJ1-4 . TRBV9 .
TGTGCCACCAGCAGAGTTGGGGAGGCGAACACCGGGGAGCTGTTTTTT CATSRVGEANTGELFF TRBJ2-2 . TRBV15 .
TGTGCCAGCAGTTTTTTGGCGAACACTGAAGCTTTCTTT CASSFLANTEAFF TRBJ1-1 . TRBV28 few
TGCGCCAGCAGCCCACAGGGAGCTAATGAAAAACTGTTTTTT CASSPQGANEKLFF TRBJ1-4 . TRBV5-1 few
TGTGCCAGCAGTTATCTAGCCACTGGGAACAATGAGCAGTTCTTC CASSYLATGNNEQFF TRBJ2-1 . TRBV6-5 .
TGTGCCAGCAGCGTAGTGGAGGAGTCCTATAATTCACCCCTCCACTTT CASSVVEESYNSPLHF TRBJ1-6 . TRBV9 .
TGTGCCAGCAGTTTAAGGCTAGCGTCTAGCTCTGGGGCCAACGTCCTGACTTTC CASSLRLASSSGANVLTF TRBJ2-6 . TRBV27 .
TGCGCCAGCAGCCAAGAAGGTTCAGGGGGTTATGGCTACACCTTC CASSQEGSGGYGYTF TRBJ1-2 TRBD1 TRBV4-1 .
TGTGCCAGCAGCTGGGGACTAGCGGTGAACACCGGGGAGCTGTTTTTT CASSWGLAVNTGELFF TRBJ2-2 . TRBV12-1 few
TGTGCCATCAGTGATTTGGACGAGCAGTACTTC CAISDLDEQYF TRBJ2-7 . TRBV10-3 .
TGTGCCAGCAGCTTGTGGGCGGGAGGTAAAGAGACCCAGTACTTC CASSLWAGGKETQYF TRBJ2-5 TRBD2 TRBV5-6 once
TGTGCCAGCATCCAACAGGGGACATCTTCACCCCTCCACTTT CASIQQGTSSPLHF TRBJ1-6 TRBD1 TRBV5-6 .
TGTGCCATAAGCGGGACGTCCTACAATGAGCAGTTCTTC CAISGTSYNEQFF TRBJ2-1 TRBD2 TRBV10-3 .
TGCGCCAGCAGCCAAGAAGTCCAGGGGTTATATGGCTACACCTTC CASSQEVQGLYGYTF TRBJ1-2 . TRBV4-1 .
TGTGCCAGCAGTTACCCTCAACCAGGTGGCTTGCGGGCTTTCTTT CASSYPQPGGLRAFF TRBJ1-1 . TRBV6-6 .
TGTGCCAGCAGTATGACAGGCCTCACAGATACGCAGTATTTT CASSMTGLTDTQYF TRBJ2-3 . TRBV27 .
TGTGCCAGCAGTGAGGGTCCTTCAGTCCCAGATACGCAGTATTTT CASSEGPSVPDTQYF TRBJ2-3 . TRBV2 many
TGTGCCCGGAGTACTCGACTAGCGGGGGCTGAGACCCAGTACTTC CARSTRLAGAETQYF TRBJ2-5 TRBD2 TRBV30 .
TGTGCCAGCAGATTGGCCCGGGACAGCTACGAGCAGTACTTC CASRLARDSYEQYF TRBJ2-7 TRBD1 TRBV6-1 .
TGTGCCAGCAGCTTATCAGGCGGCTTCTACGAGCAGTACTTC CASSLSGGFYEQYF TRBJ2-7 . TRBV11-2 .
TGTGCCAGCGGTCGAGACAGGTTTACTGAAGCTTTCTTT CASGRDRFTEAFF TRBJ1-1 . TRBV16 .
TGTGCCTGGAGCAAACCGGGACTAGCGGGGGGAACCGGGGAGCTGTTTTTT CAWSKPGLAGGTGELFF TRBJ2-2 TRBD2 TRBV30 .
TGCGCCAGCAGCCCCGCCCGGGGAAACTATGGCTACACCTTC CASSPARGNYGYTF TRBJ1-2 . TRBV4-3 .
TGTGCCAGCAGCTTTGGGGGTACTGGGGCCAACGTCCTGACTTTC CASSFGGTGANVLTF TRBJ2-6 . TRBV7-2 once
TGTGCCAGTAGTCCGGGACAGGGCCACACAGATACGCAGTATTTT CASSPGQGHTDTQYF TRBJ2-3 TRBD1 TRBV19 .
TGTGCCAGTAGTATAGCCATTGGAGGGGCCAGAAATCAGCCCCAGCATTTT CASSIAIGGARNQPQHF TRBJ1-5 . TRBV19 once